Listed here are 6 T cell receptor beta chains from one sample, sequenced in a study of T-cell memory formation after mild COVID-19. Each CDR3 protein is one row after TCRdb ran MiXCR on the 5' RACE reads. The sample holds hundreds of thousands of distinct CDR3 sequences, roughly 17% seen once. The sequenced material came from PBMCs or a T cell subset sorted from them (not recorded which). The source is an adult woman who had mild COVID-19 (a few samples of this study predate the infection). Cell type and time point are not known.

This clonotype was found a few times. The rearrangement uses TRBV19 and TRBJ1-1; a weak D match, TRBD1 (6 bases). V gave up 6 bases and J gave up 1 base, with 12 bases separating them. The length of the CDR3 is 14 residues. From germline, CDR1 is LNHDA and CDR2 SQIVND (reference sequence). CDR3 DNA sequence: TGTGCCAGTAGGAGTTTACAGGGGAACACTGAAGCTTTCTTT. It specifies CASRSLQGNTEAFF. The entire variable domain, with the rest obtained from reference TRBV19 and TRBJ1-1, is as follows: DGGITQSPKYLFRKEGQNVTLSCEQNLNHDAMYWYRQDPGQGLRLIYYSQIVNDFQKGDIAEGYSVSREKKESFPLTVTSAQKNPTAFYLCASRSLQGNTEAFFGQGTRLTVV.

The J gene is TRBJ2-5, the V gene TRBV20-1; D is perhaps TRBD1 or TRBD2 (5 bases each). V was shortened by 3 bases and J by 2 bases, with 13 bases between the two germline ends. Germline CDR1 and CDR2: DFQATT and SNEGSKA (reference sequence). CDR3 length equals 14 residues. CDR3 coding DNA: TGCAGTGCTAGCGCACCCGGGACGCAAGAGACCCAGTACTTC. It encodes CSASAPGTQETQYF.

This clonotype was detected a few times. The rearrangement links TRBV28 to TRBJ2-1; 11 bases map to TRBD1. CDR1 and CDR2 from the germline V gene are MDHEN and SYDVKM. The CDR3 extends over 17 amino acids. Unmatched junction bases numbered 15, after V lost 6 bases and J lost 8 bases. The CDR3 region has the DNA TGTGCCAGCAGCTTTGCTCCCGGGACAGGGGGTCATGATGAGCAGTTCTTC. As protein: CASSFAPGTGGHDEQFF.

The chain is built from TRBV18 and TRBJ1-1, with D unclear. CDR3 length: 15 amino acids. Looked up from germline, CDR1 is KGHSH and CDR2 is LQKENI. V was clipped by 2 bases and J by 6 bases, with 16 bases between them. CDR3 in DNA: TGTGCCAGCTCACCAGGCAGCCACAATGGCGCTGAAGCTTTCTTT. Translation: CASSPGSHNGAEAFF.

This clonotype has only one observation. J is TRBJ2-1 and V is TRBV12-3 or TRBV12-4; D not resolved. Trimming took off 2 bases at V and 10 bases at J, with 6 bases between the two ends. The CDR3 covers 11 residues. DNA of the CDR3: TGTGCCAGCAGTTTAAGGTGGGAGCAGTTCTTC. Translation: CASSLRWEQFF.

The CDR3 sequence: CSAFGLSNTEAFF. CDR3 sequence (DNA): TGCAGTGCTTTCGGACTTTCGAACACTGAAGCTTTCTTT. V gene TRBV20-1 combines with J gene TRBJ1-1; D is uncertain. V gave up 5 bases and J gave up 1 base, with 11 bases separating them. The CDR3 length is 13 residues. Germline CDR1 and CDR2: DFQATT and SNEGSKA (reference sequence).